The rows below give T cell receptor beta chains drawn from one sample of a study of T cells in Graves' hyperthyroidism and ophthalmopathy. Via MiXCR, TCRdb re-called the multiplex PCR reads, giving one row per CDR3 protein. The table includes 400,000 to 600,000 distinct CDR3 sequences, around 21% detected once. What was sequenced was blood. The receptors shown here come from a young man with Graves' hyperthyroidism. Each CDR3 is given with its conserved first and last residue. The D gene is left open where the match is weak. The size field is filled for only some rows; it gives once, few, many or a size class.

clone_size	j_call	v_call	d_call	cdr3_nt	cdr3_aa
many	TRBJ1-2	TRBV27	NA	TGTGCCAGCGGCTTAACAGGCCACGCTAACTATGGCTACACCTTC	CASGLTGHANYGYTF
many	TRBJ1-2	TRBV6-1	NA	TGTGCCAGCAGTGAACGACCCCTGAAAGGATTGGACTATGGCTACACCTTC	CASSERPLKGLDYGYTF
NA	TRBJ2-7	TRBV6-1	TRBD1	TGTGCCAGCAGTGAAGCGGAGGGGACAGGGGGCTCCTACGAGCAGTACTTC	CASSEAEGTGGSYEQYF
NA	TRBJ1-1	TRBV6-1	NA	TGTGCCAGCAGTGTTAGCCGGTGGGACACTGAAGCTTTCTTT	CASSVSRWDTEAFF
few	TRBJ2-2	TRBV6-5	TRBD2	TGTGCCAGCAGTTACTCGGGACTAGCCCGGGAGCTGTTTTTT	CASSYSGLARELFF
NA	TRBJ1-2	TRBV6-5	NA	TGTGCCAGCAGTTACTCAGCCCCACTGGATGGCTACACCTTC	CASSYSAPLDGYTF
NA	TRBJ1-2	TRBV6-1	NA	TGTGCCAGCAGTGAAATGGGCGGTTACTATGGCTACACCTTC	CASSEMGGYYGYTF
many	TRBJ1-5	TRBV6-1	NA	TGTGCCTCCCTCCCGGGACACGGTCAGCCCCAGCATTTT	CASLPGHGQPQHF
many	TRBJ2-7	TRBV30	NA	TGTGCCTTGTCAACAGGGAATTCCTACGAGCAGTACTTC	CALSTGNSYEQYF
many	TRBJ1-1	TRBV6-5	TRBD1	TGTGCCAGCAGTTCCTTCCAGGGGGCGACTACTGAAGCTTTCTTT	CASSSFQGATTEAFF
many	TRBJ2-7	TRBV6-1	NA	TGTGCCAGCAGTGAACGCCTCGGGACGGGTTCAGACGAGCAGTACTTC	CASSERLGTGSDEQYF
many	TRBJ2-5	TRBV12-5	NA	TGTGCTAGTGCCTCTTCGTGGCTAGGCCAAGAGACCCAGTACTTC	CASASSWLGQETQYF
NA	TRBJ1-2	TRBV19	NA	TGTGCCAGTAGTATTGGGAAACTCTCCGATGGCTACACCTTC	CASSIGKLSDGYTF
many	TRBJ1-2	TRBV19	NA	TGTGCCAGTAGTACAGGGATTCGGGGCTACACCTTC	CASSTGIRGYTF
many	TRBJ1-1	TRBV7-9	NA	TGTGCCAGCAGCTTAGGGGAGGCAGACCAAGCTTTCTTT	CASSLGEADQAFF
many	TRBJ2-7	TRBV9	TRBD1	TGTGCCAGCAGCGTAGGCCCCGTCGGGGGACAGGGTTCGGGCGAGCAGTACTTC	CASSVGPVGGQGSGEQYF
many	TRBJ1-2	TRBV12-3/TRBV12-4	NA	TGTGCCAGCGGCCCTCTTGGTCTTCTCGAGAGGCTCTATGGCTACACCTTC	CASGPLGLLERLYGYTF
NA	TRBJ2-7	TRBV15	TRBD1	TGTGCCACCAGCGGAGAAGGGACAGTGTCCTACGAGCAGTACTTC	CATSGEGTVSYEQYF
NA	TRBJ1-1	TRBV7-9	NA	TGTGCCAGCGGGGGGGGCAGGGAGAACACTGAAGCTTTCTTT	CASGGGRENTEAFF
many	TRBJ2-5	TRBV6-5	TRBD2	TGTGCCAGCAGTTACTCAGGGACTAGCACCCAGTACTTC	CASSYSGTSTQYF